This T cell receptor beta chain was documented in a study of T cell responses to AZD1222 COVID-19 vaccine. Study-wide results and limits: Females outnumbered males among donors, who were mostly white British; clonal diversity was possibly underestimated. Spike was spanned by vaccine-associated CD4 TCRs, which were dominant at 160-218 and 743-854.

This clone showed up just once. Its target is not known. The protocol was immunoSEQ multiplex PCR, while the TCRdb copy is restricted to in-frame clones and leaves out a portion. The data contain about 75,000 clones, around 87% of them singletons. This CDR3 has 19 residues. With 0 bases clipped from V and 2 bases from J, the junction kept 13 bases outside the gene matches. Germline V gene lookup returns CDR1 SGHDN and CDR2 FVKESK. The genes are TRBV14 and TRBJ2-5; the match to TRBD2 covers 9 bases. The clonotype originates from an adult who received the AZD1222 COVID-19 vaccine. The starting material was peripheral blood, obtained 28 days after the second AZD1222 dose. As DNA, the CDR3 is TGTGCCAGCAGCCAAGATCTCGCGGCTAGCGGGGATTTACAAGAGACCCAGTACTTC. Its translation: CASSQDLAASGDLQETQYF.